Below are 8 T cell receptor beta chains sequenced from a single sample in a study of cytomegalovirus exposure and HLA in healthy donors. With 60 Vbeta and 13 Jbeta primers, the PCR was carried out. Data came from immunoSEQ multiplex PCR; TCRdb stores just in-frame clones and leaves some out. This table holds about 160,000 clones, approximately 70% found once. Sequencing was done on a sample of PBMCs. These receptors came from a young man in good health and CMV-seropositive.

The chain uses TRBV15 and TRBJ2-3; TRBD1 agrees at 8 bases. The length of the CDR3 is 15 residues. The germline V gene encodes CDR1 LNHNV and CDR2 YYDKDF (reference sequence). The trim removed 5 bases at V and 2 bases at J, leaving 6 bases unmatched. The CDR3 nucleotides read TGTGCCACCAGCCCCCGGACAGGGAACACAGATACGCAGTATTTT. The encoded protein is CATSPRTGNTDTQYF.

Comment on this clone: Additional DNA sequences in this sample encode the identical CDR3. The chain couples TRBV6-1 to TRBJ1-6; weak D call: TRBD1 (5 bases). Trimming stripped 1 base from V and 0 bases from J, with 10 bases between. Germline CDR1 and CDR2: MNHNS and SASEGT. The CDR3 covers 17 residues. The CDR3 bases are TGTGCCAGCAGTGAAGTTGGGGGGAGCTCCTATAATTCACCCCTCCACTTT. It codes for CASSEVGGSSYNSPLHF.

CDR3 DNA sequence: TGTGCCAGCAGTTTAGACGGGTTTAATCAGCCCCAGCATTTT. Amino acid sequence: CASSLDGFNQPQHF. V usage is TRBV6-6 and J usage is TRBJ1-5; the D is unclear. This CDR3 contains 14 residues. The V and J ends lost 4 bases and 4 bases respectively, with 11 bases between them. Germline V lookup: CDR1 MNHNY, CDR2 SVGAGI (reference sequence).

Only one count was recorded for this clone. CDR3 in DNA: TGTGCCAGCAGCCAAGGCCCGGGACAGGGCTACGAGCAGTACGTC. Its protein product is CASSQGPGQGYEQYV. The chain has TRBV4-2 and TRBJ2-7; the match to TRBD1 covers 9 bases. Per germline, CDR1 LGHNA and CDR2 YNFKEQ. The junction had 4 bases not matched to a gene; V was cut back by 1 base and J by 3 bases. This CDR3 is 15 amino acids long.

The V gene is TRBV28, the J gene TRBJ1-4, with 11 nucleotides matching TRBD1. This CDR3 has 15 amino acids. Germline values: CDR1 MDHEN, CDR2 SYDVKM. V trimming: 8 bases; J trimming: 3 bases; junction bases outside the gene matches: 5. As DNA, the CDR3 is TGTGCCAGCCAGGACAGGGGGCCCCCTAATGAAAAACTGTTTTTT. Translated, it gives CASQDRGPPNEKLFF.

There are a few counts of this clone. The rearrangement links TRBV4-1 to TRBJ1-5; D call uncertain. Trimming pared 1 base from V and 0 bases from J, leaving 7 bases between. Looked up from germline, CDR1 is MGHRA and CDR2 is YSYEKL. The CDR3 runs to 15 residues. The DNA of the CDR3 is TGCGCCAGCAGCCAAGGGCAGAATAGCAATCAGCCCCAGCATTTT. It codes for CASSQGQNSNQPQHF.

DNA of the CDR3: TGTGCCAGCTCATCCCAGGGCGTCAATCAGCCCCAGCATTTT. Translating gives CASSSQGVNQPQHF. The V and J genes are TRBV18 and TRBJ1-5; D is perhaps TRBD1 (5 bases). Trimming left V 5 bases short and J 3 bases short, with 11 bases between. This CDR3 is built from 14 residues. Germline CDR1 and CDR2: KGHSH and LQKENI.

This chain connects TRBV4-2 to TRBJ1-1, with TRBD1 matching over 9 bases. Germline-derived CDR1 and CDR2 are LGHNA and YNFKEQ. With 4 bases clipped from V and 0 bases from J, the junction kept 9 bases outside the gene matches. The CDR3 consists of 17 residues. CDR3 sequence reads: CASSLSSDRGMNTEAFF. In DNA, the CDR3 is TGTGCCAGCAGCCTATCGTCCGACAGGGGGATGAACACTGAAGCTTTCTTT.